The rows below give T cell receptor beta chains drawn from one sample of a study of blood T cell repertoires in COVID-19. Repertoires were generated with immunoSEQ multiplex PCR, while TCRdb's copy carries only in-frame clones and drops some. The sample contains around 67,000 clones, around 80% of which appear only once. The sequenced material came from peripheral blood. These receptor sequences come from a human donor in a cohort sampled during active COVID-19. Both conserved end residues are part of each CDR3. A D gene is named only where the DNA matches it firmly. Only some rows state a clone size, as once, few, many or a class for expanded clones.

cdr3_length: 13; v_call: TRBV29-1; clone_size: few; d_call: TRBD1; j_call: TRBJ2-7; cdr3_nt: TGCAGCGGGGGGACAGGGGGCGGCTACGAGCAGTACTTC; cdr3_aa: CSGGTGGGYEQYF
cdr3_length: 18; v_call: TRBV2; clone_size: .; d_call: TRBD2; j_call: TRBJ2-7; cdr3_nt: TGTGCCAGCGGACGCCCTCTGACTAGCGGCACACAACCCTACGAGCAGTACTTC; cdr3_aa: CASGRPLTSGTQPYEQYF
cdr3_length: 14; v_call: TRBV6-5; clone_size: .; d_call: .; j_call: TRBJ2-7; cdr3_nt: TGTGCCACCGCCCCGGGATCCAATGCCTACGAGCAGTACTTC; cdr3_aa: CATAPGSNAYEQYF
cdr3_length: 13; v_call: TRBV28; clone_size: .; d_call: TRBD2; j_call: TRBJ2-7; cdr3_nt: TGTGCCAGCACGCCGGGAGGAAGAGGAATGGAGTACTTC; cdr3_aa: CASTPGGRGMEYF
cdr3_length: 13; v_call: TRBV30; clone_size: .; d_call: TRBD1; j_call: TRBJ1-2; cdr3_nt: TGTGCCTGGAGTGTACAGGGGACCAATGGCTACACCTTC; cdr3_aa: CAWSVQGTNGYTF
cdr3_length: 13; v_call: TRBV2; clone_size: .; d_call: .; j_call: TRBJ2-5; cdr3_nt: TGTGCCAGCAGTGAAGGTAGCGGAGAGACCCAGTACTTC; cdr3_aa: CASSEGSGETQYF
cdr3_length: 14; v_call: TRBV7-2; clone_size: .; d_call: .; j_call: TRBJ1-4; cdr3_nt: TGTGCCAGCAGCCCGCGACAGGTTAATGAAAAACTGTTTTTT; cdr3_aa: CASSPRQVNEKLFF
cdr3_length: 17; v_call: TRBV27; clone_size: .; d_call: TRBD1; j_call: TRBJ2-6; cdr3_nt: TGTGCCAGCAGTCCTAGGGACAGGTCTTCTGGGGCCAACGTCCTGACTTTC; cdr3_aa: CASSPRDRSSGANVLTF
cdr3_length: 14; v_call: TRBV13; clone_size: .; d_call: .; j_call: TRBJ2-7; cdr3_nt: TGTGCCAGCAGCTCCCTAGACAGTACCTACGAGCAGTACTTC; cdr3_aa: CASSSLDSTYEQYF
cdr3_length: 15; v_call: TRBV19; clone_size: .; d_call: .; j_call: TRBJ2-3; cdr3_nt: TGTGCCAGTAGTGGCCGCCTCGCCGGCACAGATACGCAGTATTTT; cdr3_aa: CASSGRLAGTDTQYF
cdr3_length: 14; v_call: TRBV4-1; clone_size: .; d_call: .; j_call: TRBJ2-1; cdr3_nt: TGCGCCAGCAGCCAAGATCCCGGCGGAAATGAGCAGTTCTTC; cdr3_aa: CASSQDPGGNEQFF
cdr3_length: 11; v_call: TRBV18; clone_size: .; d_call: .; j_call: TRBJ2-7; cdr3_nt: TGTGCCAGCTCCAGGGGCGGGGAGCAGTACTTC; cdr3_aa: CASSRGGEQYF
cdr3_length: 18; v_call: TRBV28; clone_size: once; d_call: TRBD2; j_call: TRBJ2-1; cdr3_nt: TGTGCCAGCAGTTTCCCGGGACTAGCGGGAGGGCCAATATATGAGCAGTTCTTC; cdr3_aa: CASSFPGLAGGPIYEQFF
cdr3_length: 18; v_call: TRBV27; clone_size: .; d_call: .; j_call: TRBJ2-1; cdr3_nt: TGTGCCAGCAGTTTATCGTCCACAGGATTAAGGTCCTACAATGAGCAGTTCTTC; cdr3_aa: CASSLSSTGLRSYNEQFF
cdr3_length: 13; v_call: TRBV15; clone_size: .; d_call: .; j_call: TRBJ2-5; cdr3_nt: TGTGCCACCAGCCGCGGGACGGGGGAGACCCAGTACTTC; cdr3_aa: CATSRGTGETQYF
cdr3_length: 16; v_call: TRBV18; clone_size: .; d_call: .; j_call: TRBJ1-2; cdr3_nt: TGTGCCAGCTCACGCGGCGGGAACTCAGCTAACTATGGCTACACCTTC; cdr3_aa: CASSRGGNSANYGYTF
cdr3_length: 16; v_call: TRBV9; clone_size: .; d_call: TRBD1; j_call: TRBJ2-1; cdr3_nt: TGTGCCAGCAGCGTAGGTACCACAGGGGGGCGAAATGAGCAGTTCTTC; cdr3_aa: CASSVGTTGGRNEQFF
cdr3_length: 15; v_call: TRBV7-2; clone_size: .; d_call: .; j_call: TRBJ2-7; cdr3_nt: TGTGCCAGCAGCTTAGGGAGCGGGTTATCCTACGAGCAGTACTTC; cdr3_aa: CASSLGSGLSYEQYF
cdr3_length: 15; v_call: TRBV18; clone_size: few; d_call: .; j_call: TRBJ2-6; cdr3_nt: TGTGCCAGCTCACCAGGAGGCTCTGGGGCCAACGTCCTGACTTTC; cdr3_aa: CASSPGGSGANVLTF
cdr3_length: 14; v_call: TRBV7-9; clone_size: .; d_call: .; j_call: TRBJ2-7; cdr3_nt: TGTGCCAGCAGCTTTGGAGGGAGTCCCGACGAGCAGTACTTC; cdr3_aa: CASSFGGSPDEQYF
cdr3_length: 15; v_call: TRBV27; clone_size: .; d_call: TRBD2; j_call: TRBJ2-1; cdr3_nt: TGTGCCAGCAGCGGGGGGAATCAAGGCCGAAATGAGCAGTTCTTC; cdr3_aa: CASSGGNQGRNEQFF
cdr3_length: 16; v_call: TRBV18; clone_size: .; d_call: TRBD1; j_call: TRBJ1-1; cdr3_nt: TGTGCCAGCTCACCCCAGACGGGACAGGGAAACACTGAAGCTTTCTTT; cdr3_aa: CASSPQTGQGNTEAFF
cdr3_length: 16; v_call: TRBV10-3; clone_size: .; d_call: .; j_call: TRBJ2-1; cdr3_nt: TGTGCCATCAGACCTTTGGCGGGTCTGGGGTACAATGAGCAGTTCTTC; cdr3_aa: CAIRPLAGLGYNEQFF
cdr3_length: 14; v_call: TRBV5-6; clone_size: few; d_call: TRBD1; j_call: TRBJ2-7; cdr3_nt: TGTGCCAGCACCCTGACAGGGTCGGTGGACGAGCAGTACTTC; cdr3_aa: CASTLTGSVDEQYF
cdr3_length: 14; v_call: TRBV6-4; clone_size: many; d_call: TRBD1; j_call: TRBJ1-5; cdr3_nt: TGTGGGGCGCCTTGGGACAGTGGTAATCAGCCCCAGCATTTT; cdr3_aa: CGAPWDSGNQPQHF
cdr3_length: 14; v_call: TRBV6-6; clone_size: .; d_call: .; j_call: TRBJ2-3; cdr3_nt: TGTGCCAGCAGCCTGACAGTTAGCACAGATACGCAGTATTTT; cdr3_aa: CASSLTVSTDTQYF
cdr3_length: 15; v_call: TRBV5-4; clone_size: .; d_call: .; j_call: TRBJ2-7; cdr3_nt: TGTGCCAGCAGCTTGTCGCCGGGACTCCCCCCCGAGCAGTACTTC; cdr3_aa: CASSLSPGLPPEQYF
cdr3_length: 14; v_call: TRBV7-3; clone_size: .; d_call: TRBD1; j_call: TRBJ1-1; cdr3_nt: TGTGCCAGCAGCAGACAGGGCGGGAACACTGAAGCTTTCTTT; cdr3_aa: CASSRQGGNTEAFF
cdr3_length: 16; v_call: TRBV4-1; clone_size: .; d_call: .; j_call: TRBJ1-2; cdr3_nt: TGCGCCAGCAGCCAAGATGGACAGAACCCTAACTATGGCTACACCTTC; cdr3_aa: CASSQDGQNPNYGYTF